A selection of T cell receptor beta chains follows, all from one sample in a study of T cell changes during pregnancy in multiple sclerosis. The data were produced by immunoSEQ multiplex PCR, yet TCRdb's version contains in-frame clones alone and is incomplete. The sample lists roughly 40,000 clones; roughly nine tenths were seen once. The sample consisted of peripheral blood, taken before pregnancy. These receptors all come from a female donor with multiple sclerosis, enrolled in a pregnancy study. CDR3s include the opening cysteine and the closing phenylalanine or tryptophan. D genes are given only for firm matches. Not every row has a clone size; where given, it reads once, few, many or a size class.

abundance: NA
j_gene: TRBJ1-3
d_gene: NA
v_gene: TRBV9
CDR3nt: TGTGCCAGCAGCGTAGACTCCTCTGGAAACACCATATATTTT
CDR3aa: CASSVDSSGNTIYF

abundance: once
j_gene: TRBJ1-1
d_gene: TRBD1
v_gene: TRBV7-3
CDR3nt: TGTGCCAGCAGCTTATCACCGGGACAGGCTGAAGCTTTCTTT
CDR3aa: CASSLSPGQAEAFF

abundance: NA
j_gene: TRBJ2-5
d_gene: TRBD2
v_gene: TRBV4-2
CDR3nt: TGTGCCAGCAGCCAAGATCGAAGCGGGAGAGAGACCCAGTACTTC
CDR3aa: CASSQDRSGRETQYF

abundance: NA
j_gene: TRBJ2-3
d_gene: TRBD2
v_gene: TRBV10-2
CDR3nt: TGCGCCAGCAGCGATACTAGCGCTCGCACAGATACGCAGTATTTT
CDR3aa: CASSDTSARTDTQYF

abundance: NA
j_gene: TRBJ2-7
d_gene: TRBD2
v_gene: TRBV28
CDR3nt: TGTGCCAGCAGTCGTCCCGGGACTAGCGGGGAGCCCCTCGAGCAGTACTTC
CDR3aa: CASSRPGTSGEPLEQYF

abundance: NA
j_gene: TRBJ1-2
d_gene: NA
v_gene: TRBV6-4
CDR3nt: TGTGCCAGCAGTGAAACAGGGTATGGCTATGGCTACACCTTC
CDR3aa: CASSETGYGYGYTF

abundance: NA
j_gene: TRBJ1-5
d_gene: NA
v_gene: TRBV6-5
CDR3nt: TGTGCCAGCAGTTACTCTTCTCCCTCTAGCAATCAGCCCCAGCATTTT
CDR3aa: CASSYSSPSSNQPQHF

abundance: NA
j_gene: TRBJ2-7
d_gene: NA
v_gene: TRBV19
CDR3nt: TGTGCCAGTAGTATAAGGCAGGGGAAAGGATACGAGCAGTACTTC
CDR3aa: CASSIRQGKGYEQYF

abundance: NA
j_gene: TRBJ2-2
d_gene: TRBD2
v_gene: TRBV28
CDR3nt: TGTGCCAGCAGCCTGAGGAGCGGGAAGACCGGGGAGCTGTTTTTT
CDR3aa: CASSLRSGKTGELFF

abundance: NA
j_gene: TRBJ2-7
d_gene: TRBD2
v_gene: TRBV5-1
CDR3nt: TGCGCCAGCAGCTTGGCCCTAACTAGCGAAGCCTACGAGCAGTACTTC
CDR3aa: CASSLALTSEAYEQYF

abundance: once
j_gene: TRBJ2-5
d_gene: TRBD1
v_gene: TRBV5-4
CDR3nt: TGTGCCAGCAGCTTGCCAGGGGGCCGCCGTTATCAAGAGACCCAGTACTTC
CDR3aa: CASSLPGGRRYQETQYF

abundance: NA
j_gene: TRBJ2-7
d_gene: TRBD2
v_gene: TRBV10-2
CDR3nt: TGCGCCAGCAGTGAGTCCCCGGGACTAGCGGGACCAACCGACTACGAGCAGTACTTC
CDR3aa: CASSESPGLAGPTDYEQYF

abundance: NA
j_gene: TRBJ2-7
d_gene: TRBD1
v_gene: TRBV4-2
CDR3nt: TGTGCCAGCAGCCAAGAAGTATCCTGGACAGGGGGCTTTTATGAGCAGTACTTC
CDR3aa: CASSQEVSWTGGFYEQYF

abundance: NA
j_gene: TRBJ2-7
d_gene: NA
v_gene: TRBV2
CDR3nt: TGTGCCAGCAGTGAAGGGTCGGGGAGCTCCTACGAGCAGTACTTC
CDR3aa: CASSEGSGSSYEQYF

abundance: NA
j_gene: TRBJ1-5
d_gene: TRBD1
v_gene: TRBV5-1
CDR3nt: TGCGCCAGCAGCCGTGACAGGGAAGGTCAGCCCCAGCATTTT
CDR3aa: CASSRDREGQPQHF

abundance: NA
j_gene: TRBJ2-1
d_gene: TRBD2
v_gene: TRBV9
CDR3nt: TGTGCCAGCAGCGTAGCTGAGCTAGCGGGACCCTACAATGAGCAGTTCTTC
CDR3aa: CASSVAELAGPYNEQFF

abundance: NA
j_gene: TRBJ2-1
d_gene: TRBD2
v_gene: TRBV7-7
CDR3nt: TGTGCTAGCAGCTTAGGGAGCGGGAGGGCCTTCTCCTACAATGAGCAGTTCTTC
CDR3aa: CASSLGSGRAFSYNEQFF

abundance: NA
j_gene: TRBJ2-2
d_gene: TRBD1
v_gene: TRBV4-3
CDR3nt: TGCGCCAGCAGCCAAGATATTGGGCAGGGGGCAAACACCGGGGAGCTGTTTTTT
CDR3aa: CASSQDIGQGANTGELFF

abundance: NA
j_gene: TRBJ2-1
d_gene: NA
v_gene: TRBV11-3
CDR3nt: TGTGCCAGCAGCGGTCTGCGGGATAATGAGCAGTTCTTC
CDR3aa: CASSGLRDNEQFF

abundance: NA
j_gene: TRBJ2-7
d_gene: NA
v_gene: TRBV28
CDR3nt: TGTGCCAGCAGGCCGGGTCCCTACGAGCAGTACTTC
CDR3aa: CASRPGPYEQYF

abundance: NA
j_gene: TRBJ1-1
d_gene: NA
v_gene: TRBV20-1
CDR3nt: TGCAGTGCCTCAACTGTCACTGAAGCTTTCTTT
CDR3aa: CSASTVTEAFF

abundance: NA
j_gene: TRBJ2-4
d_gene: NA
v_gene: TRBV19
CDR3nt: TGTGCCAGTAGTATTGGTGGGGGGTCGAGGGCCAAAAACATTCAGTACTTC
CDR3aa: CASSIGGGSRAKNIQYF

abundance: NA
j_gene: TRBJ2-7
d_gene: NA
v_gene: TRBV7-3
CDR3nt: TGTGCCAGCAGGTTAGGGAGTGACTCCTACGAGCAGTACTTC
CDR3aa: CASRLGSDSYEQYF

abundance: NA
j_gene: TRBJ1-1
d_gene: TRBD1
v_gene: TRBV5-1
CDR3nt: TGCGCCAGCTCCGGGACAGGGCTGAACACTGAAGCTTTCTTT
CDR3aa: CASSGTGLNTEAFF

abundance: NA
j_gene: TRBJ1-2
d_gene: TRBD1
v_gene: TRBV19
CDR3nt: TGTGCCAGTAGTATGAGTGGACAGGGGTTCTATGGCTACACCTTC
CDR3aa: CASSMSGQGFYGYTF

abundance: NA
j_gene: TRBJ2-4
d_gene: NA
v_gene: TRBV27
CDR3nt: TGTGCCAGCTCACCAGGGCAGAAGGGCCTTATAGCCAAAAACATTCAGTACTTC
CDR3aa: CASSPGQKGLIAKNIQYF

abundance: NA
j_gene: TRBJ2-7
d_gene: TRBD2
v_gene: TRBV16
CDR3nt: TGTGCCAGCAGCCGCGTCCGCGGGAGGGCCTCCTACGAGCAGTACTTC
CDR3aa: CASSRVRGRASYEQYF

abundance: NA
j_gene: TRBJ2-2
d_gene: TRBD2
v_gene: TRBV9
CDR3nt: TGTGCCAGCAGCGTGGAGACTAGCGGGAGGGGCGGGCTGTTTTTT
CDR3aa: CASSVETSGRGGLFF

abundance: NA
j_gene: TRBJ2-7
d_gene: TRBD2
v_gene: TRBV27
CDR3nt: TGTGCCAGCAGACTAGCGGGAGGCTACGAGCAGTACTTC
CDR3aa: CASRLAGGYEQYF

abundance: NA
j_gene: TRBJ2-1
d_gene: NA
v_gene: TRBV18
CDR3nt: TGTGCCAGCTCCCCCTTACGGGACAAAGATTTCTTC
CDR3aa: CASSPLRDKDFF

abundance: NA
j_gene: TRBJ2-2
d_gene: TRBD2
v_gene: TRBV2
CDR3nt: TGTGCCAGCAGTGAAGGGCTAGCGGGAGGGCTTGAGGAAAACACCGGGGAGCTGTTTTTT
CDR3aa: CASSEGLAGGLEENTGELFF

abundance: NA
j_gene: TRBJ2-3
d_gene: NA
v_gene: TRBV5-4
CDR3nt: TGTGCCAGCAGCCGCGGGACAGTGACAGATACGCAGTATTTT
CDR3aa: CASSRGTVTDTQYF

abundance: NA
j_gene: TRBJ2-5
d_gene: TRBD2
v_gene: TRBV9
CDR3nt: TGTGCCAGCAGCGTAGATGCGGGAGGGGAAGAGACCCAGTACTTC
CDR3aa: CASSVDAGGEETQYF

abundance: NA
j_gene: TRBJ2-1
d_gene: NA
v_gene: TRBV19
CDR3nt: TGTGCCAGTAGTATAGTAGGGGGAGGGCACAATGAGCAGTTCTTC
CDR3aa: CASSIVGGGHNEQFF

abundance: NA
j_gene: TRBJ1-3
d_gene: NA
v_gene: TRBV6-5
CDR3nt: TGTGCCAGCAGTCCCGAGGACAGCTCTGGAAACACCATATATTTT
CDR3aa: CASSPEDSSGNTIYF

abundance: NA
j_gene: TRBJ1-4
d_gene: TRBD1
v_gene: TRBV2
CDR3nt: TGTGCCAGCAGTCGGGACAGGGTAACCGAAAAACTGTTTTTT
CDR3aa: CASSRDRVTEKLFF

abundance: NA
j_gene: TRBJ2-2
d_gene: TRBD2
v_gene: TRBV19
CDR3nt: TGTGCCAGTAGTATGACTAGCGGGAGTGAGCTGTTTTTT
CDR3aa: CASSMTSGSELFF

abundance: NA
j_gene: TRBJ2-6
d_gene: NA
v_gene: TRBV29-1
CDR3nt: TGCAGCGTTGGGGCAGGCCGCTCTGGGGCCAACGTCCTGACTTTC
CDR3aa: CSVGAGRSGANVLTF

abundance: NA
j_gene: TRBJ2-2
d_gene: TRBD2
v_gene: TRBV4-2
CDR3nt: TGTGCCAGCAGCCCCAGCGGGAGGGATACCGGGGAGCTGTTTTTT
CDR3aa: CASSPSGRDTGELFF

abundance: NA
j_gene: TRBJ2-3
d_gene: TRBD2
v_gene: TRBV27
CDR3nt: TGTGCCAGCAGCCTAGCGGGAGGGCCCACAGATACGCAGTATTTT
CDR3aa: CASSLAGGPTDTQYF

abundance: NA
j_gene: TRBJ2-1
d_gene: TRBD2
v_gene: TRBV5-3
CDR3nt: TGTGCCAGAAGGCAGCGGGAGAGAAACAATGAGCAGTTCTTC
CDR3aa: CARRQRERNNEQFF

abundance: NA
j_gene: TRBJ2-7
d_gene: TRBD1
v_gene: TRBV5-1
CDR3nt: TGCGCCAGCAGCCACGCCCGGGACAGGGTTACCTACGAGCAGTACTTC
CDR3aa: CASSHARDRVTYEQYF

abundance: NA
j_gene: TRBJ1-3
d_gene: NA
v_gene: TRBV30
CDR3nt: TGTGCCCGTGGGGGCCTAGGCTTCTCTGGAAACACCATATATTTT
CDR3aa: CARGGLGFSGNTIYF

abundance: NA
j_gene: TRBJ2-5
d_gene: TRBD2
v_gene: TRBV7-9
CDR3nt: TGTGCCAGCAGCCGAAGAGGGACTAGCGGGCATCAAGAGACCCAGTACTTC
CDR3aa: CASSRRGTSGHQETQYF

abundance: NA
j_gene: TRBJ2-2
d_gene: TRBD1
v_gene: TRBV18
CDR3nt: TGTGCCAGCTCGCCGGGACAGGAAAACACCGGGGAGCTGTTTTTT
CDR3aa: CASSPGQENTGELFF